The clone carrying this TCR beta chain appeared a few times. The entry originates in a study of identical twins. Via MiXCR, TCRdb re-called the 5' RACE reads, giving one row per CDR3 protein. The sample has 750,000 to 950,000 distinct CDR3 sequences; about 12% are singletons. The J segment lost 5 bases and the V segment lost 3 bases, leaving 12 bases of the junction unmatched. The CDR3 contains 16 residues. The germline gives CDR1 MGHRA, CDR2 YSYEKL. This sample also belongs to another study, concerning yellow fever vaccine responses in identical twins.

Sequencing used PBMCs. This clonotype was obtained from a woman under 30 in good health. The V and J genes are TRBV4-1 and TRBJ2-5; 7 nucleotides agree with TRBD2. CDR3 loop: CASSQGGFGEGETQYF. CDR3 nucleotide sequence: TGCGCCAGCAGCCAGGGGGGGTTCGGGGAGGGGGAGACCCAGTACTTC.